These 8 T cell receptor beta chains originate from one sample sequenced in a study of radiotherapy plus CTLA-4 blockade in lung cancer. Data came from immunoSEQ multiplex PCR; TCRdb stores just in-frame clones and leaves some out. The table includes some 34,000 clones, around 77% detected once. The sequenced sample was peripheral blood, obtained from a patient treated with radiotherapy plus ipilimumab. Source of these receptors: a human donor with non-small cell lung cancer who had stable disease on radiotherapy plus ipilimumab.

J is TRBJ1-1 and V is TRBV29-1, with D possibly being TRBD1 (5 bases). The CDR3 loop spans 14 amino acids. V gave up 2 bases and J gave up 4 bases, with 14 bases separating them. CDR1 is SQVTM, CDR2 ANQGSEA, per germline. CDR3 coding DNA: TGCAGCGTTGAACCCCGCGGGGGGGGCACTGAAGCTTTCTTT. Its protein is CSVEPRGGGTEAFF.

V is TRBV6-5 and J is TRBJ1-3; the D gene is possibly TRBD1 (6 bases). V lost 1 base and J lost 4, with 11 bases in between. The CDR3 consists of 15 residues. Germline values: CDR1 MNHEY, CDR2 SVGAGI. For the CDR3, the DNA is TGTGCCAGCAGTTACTGGGCAGGGGAAGGAAACACCATATATTTT. Its protein product is CASSYWAGEGNTIYF.

A single count supports this clone. One junction end does not reproduce the germline sequence, and a read error may be involved. Other nucleotide sequences from this sample produce the same CDR3. This chain joins TRBV7-2 and TRBJ1-1; 9 bases map to TRBD1. The CDR3 is 15 residues long. Germline V gives CDR1 SGHTA, CDR2 FQGNSA. The CDR3 sequence: CASSLPGTGLPRGLF. In nucleotides, the CDR3 is TGTGCCAGCAGCCTACCCGGGACAGGGTTACCAAGGGGCCTCTTT.

The chain links TRBV7-9 to TRBJ2-7; possible D gene TRBD2, 6 bases. Germline assignment: CDR1 SEHNR and CDR2 FQNEAQ (reference sequence). V lost 2 bases to trimming and J lost 4 bases, with 15 bases between them. CDR3 length: 15 residues. The DNA of the CDR3 is TGTGCCAGCAGCTTACCCCCCACCGGGGGATACGAGCAGTACTTC. Its translation: CASSLPPTGGYEQYF.

This clone qualifies as medium-sized. The chain is built from TRBV4-1 and TRBJ1-1, with D maybe TRBD1 (6 bases). Per germline, CDR1 MGHRA and CDR2 YSYEKL. V dropped 5 bases and J dropped 0 bases, with 10 bases sitting between them. CDR3 length: 14 residues. The CDR3 reads CASSWTDMNTEAFF. As DNA, the CDR3 is TGCGCCAGCAGCTGGACAGACATGAACACTGAAGCTTTCTTT.

Note on this clone: One end of the junction is discordant with germline, which a read error may explain. V is TRBV5-4 and J is TRBJ1-2; 8 bases line up with TRBD1. Germline CDR1 and CDR2: SGHNT and YYREEE (reference sequence). CDR3 size: 13 residues. CDR3 bases: TGTGCCAGCAGCTCGGTCCCGGGACAGGATGAAGACTTC. This sequence encodes CASSSVPGQDEDF.

The chain joins TRBV5-1 to TRBJ2-1, with D possibly matching TRBD2 (5 bases). Germline values: CDR1 SGHRS, CDR2 YFSETQ. V was shortened by 4 bases and J by 3 bases, with 14 bases between the two germline ends. The CDR3 is 15 residues long. CDR3 DNA sequence: TGCGCCAGCAGCCAGGACGGGGAGAACTACAATGAGCAGTTCTTC. Amino acid sequence: CASSQDGENYNEQFF.

The rearrangement uses TRBV18 and TRBJ1-1; D possibly corresponds to TRBD1 (6 bases). This CDR3 contains 15 residues. Per the germline V gene, CDR1 is KGHSH and CDR2 is LQKENI. Trimming took off 3 bases at V and 0 bases at J, with 11 bases between the two ends. The CDR3: CASSPLGGLNTEAFF. In nucleotides, the CDR3 is TGTGCCAGCTCACCGCTAGGGGGTCTGAACACTGAAGCTTTCTTT.